In this sample, the clone carrying this T cell receptor (beta chain) turned up a few times. CDR1 and CDR2 (germline): MDHEN, SYDVKM. The CDR3 is made up of 14 amino acids. Unmatched junction bases numbered 1, after V lost 5 bases and J lost 2 bases. The record originates from a study of blood T cell repertoires in COVID-19. About the research overall: The study drew acute and convalescent COVID-19 samples from the United States, Italy and Spain.

Original methodology: Using reference gene primer amplification, nucleated cell counts were estimated. Here immunoSEQ multiplex PCR was the method, and the copy in TCRdb shows in-frame clones only, minus some. The V and J calls and clone size were taken over from that table, and D and trimming were inferred from the DNA. Among approximately 130,000 clones listed, around four fifths were seen once. Sequencing was carried out using peripheral blood. This sequence was found in an elderly man with active or convalescent COVID-19. The V gene is TRBV28, the J gene TRBJ1-2, with 11 bases lining up with TRBD1. This CDR3 is CASSRTGGNYGYTF. CDR3 coding DNA: TGTGCCAGCAGTCGGACAGGGGGCAACTATGGCTACACCTTC.